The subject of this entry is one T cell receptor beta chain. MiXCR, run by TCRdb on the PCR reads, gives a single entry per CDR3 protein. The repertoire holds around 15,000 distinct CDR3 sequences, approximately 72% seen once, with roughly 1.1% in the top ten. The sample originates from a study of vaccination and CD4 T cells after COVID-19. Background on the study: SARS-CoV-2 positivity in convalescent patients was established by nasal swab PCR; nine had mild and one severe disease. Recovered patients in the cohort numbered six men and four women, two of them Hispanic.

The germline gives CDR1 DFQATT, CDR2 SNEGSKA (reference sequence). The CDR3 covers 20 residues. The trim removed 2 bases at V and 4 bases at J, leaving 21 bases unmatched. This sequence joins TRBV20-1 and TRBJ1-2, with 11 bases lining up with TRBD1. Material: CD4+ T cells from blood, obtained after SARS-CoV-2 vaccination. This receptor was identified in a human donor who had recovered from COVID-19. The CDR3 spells CSARFPPSNSRDRGFYGYTF. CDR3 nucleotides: TGCAGTGCTAGATTCCCCCCTTCGAACTCCCGGGACAGGGGGTTCTATGGCTACACCTTC.